A single sample gave rise to the 6 T cell receptor beta chains below, sequenced in a study of cytotoxic CD8 clonotypes in ibrutinib-treated CLL. Assay used: immunoSEQ multiplex PCR; TCRdb lists only in-frame clones, some missing. This repertoire shows approximately 160,000 clones, 70% to 90% found once; its top ten account for 3% to 3.5%. This material consisted of PBMCs, taken at disease progression, from a patient treated with ibrutinib. The receptors come from a human donor with chronic lymphocytic leukemia.

CDR3 residues: CASSQSYRGTDTQYF. CDR3 nucleotide sequence: TGTGCCAGCAGCCAATCCTACCGCGGCACAGATACGCAGTATTTT. The chain has TRBV7-3 and TRBJ2-3, with D unclear. The CDR3 consists of 15 residues. Germline V CDR1 and CDR2: SGHTA, FQGTGA. The V end lost 5 bases, the J end lost 1 base, and 13 bases lay between the germline ends.

The V gene is TRBV27, the J gene TRBJ2-3; no definite D call. V dropped 3 bases and J dropped 2 bases, with 12 bases sitting between them. The CDR3 is made up of 15 amino acids. Germline V CDR1 and CDR2: MNHEY, SMNVEV (reference sequence). In DNA form, the CDR3 reads TGTGCCAGCAGTTTTGGTCTGCAGCCCACAGATACGCAGTATTTT. Translation: CASSFGLQPTDTQYF.

The V gene is TRBV19, the J gene TRBJ1-1; TRBD1 matches 7 bases. Germline V gene lookup returns CDR1 LNHDA and CDR2 SQIVND (reference sequence). V lost 4 bases, J lost 5 bases, and 10 bases stayed unmatched. There are 15 residues in the CDR3. The CDR3 region has the DNA TGTGCCAGTAGTACCCCATCCACAGGGGAAACTGAAGCTTTCTTT. The encoded protein is CASSTPSTGETEAFF. Filled out from reference TRBV19 and TRBJ1-1, the complete variable domain reads DGGITQSPKYLFRKEGQNVTLSCEQNLNHDAMYWYRQDPGQGLRLIYYSQIVNDFQKGDIAEGYSVSREKKESFPLTVTSAQKNPTAFYLCASSTPSTGETEAFFGQGTRLTVV.

This clone has just one count. The V gene is TRBV6-5, the J gene TRBJ1-4; no clear D. Germline values: CDR1 MNHEY, CDR2 SVGAGI. The germline V and J ends were trimmed by 3 bases and 6 bases, with 11 bases remaining between them. This CDR3 has 14 amino acids. The CDR3 coding sequence is TGTGCCAGCAGTTATAAGCGGCCGTATGAAAAACTGTTTTTT. Residues: CASSYKRPYEKLFF.

This chain joins TRBV5-1 and TRBJ1-4, with TRBD1 matching over 8 bases. Per germline, CDR1 SGHRS and CDR2 YFSETQ. J gave up 7 bases and V 4 bases, and 12 bases lay outside the gene matches. The length of the CDR3 is 16 residues. CDR3 residues: CASSKDRAGDGEKLFF. The CDR3 DNA reads TGCGCCAGCAGCAAGGACAGGGCGGGAGATGGTGAAAAACTGTTTTTT.

The chain is built from TRBV6-5 and TRBJ2-7, with 9 nucleotides matching TRBD1. This CDR3 has 15 amino acids. Germline CDR1 MNHEY, CDR2 SVGAGI. Trimming at V came to 5 bases and at J to 6 bases, leaving 11 bases not matched to a gene. This CDR3 is CASSNTGTGKVEQYF. In DNA form, the CDR3 reads TGTGCCAGCAGTAACACAGGGACAGGGAAGGTCGAGCAGTACTTC.